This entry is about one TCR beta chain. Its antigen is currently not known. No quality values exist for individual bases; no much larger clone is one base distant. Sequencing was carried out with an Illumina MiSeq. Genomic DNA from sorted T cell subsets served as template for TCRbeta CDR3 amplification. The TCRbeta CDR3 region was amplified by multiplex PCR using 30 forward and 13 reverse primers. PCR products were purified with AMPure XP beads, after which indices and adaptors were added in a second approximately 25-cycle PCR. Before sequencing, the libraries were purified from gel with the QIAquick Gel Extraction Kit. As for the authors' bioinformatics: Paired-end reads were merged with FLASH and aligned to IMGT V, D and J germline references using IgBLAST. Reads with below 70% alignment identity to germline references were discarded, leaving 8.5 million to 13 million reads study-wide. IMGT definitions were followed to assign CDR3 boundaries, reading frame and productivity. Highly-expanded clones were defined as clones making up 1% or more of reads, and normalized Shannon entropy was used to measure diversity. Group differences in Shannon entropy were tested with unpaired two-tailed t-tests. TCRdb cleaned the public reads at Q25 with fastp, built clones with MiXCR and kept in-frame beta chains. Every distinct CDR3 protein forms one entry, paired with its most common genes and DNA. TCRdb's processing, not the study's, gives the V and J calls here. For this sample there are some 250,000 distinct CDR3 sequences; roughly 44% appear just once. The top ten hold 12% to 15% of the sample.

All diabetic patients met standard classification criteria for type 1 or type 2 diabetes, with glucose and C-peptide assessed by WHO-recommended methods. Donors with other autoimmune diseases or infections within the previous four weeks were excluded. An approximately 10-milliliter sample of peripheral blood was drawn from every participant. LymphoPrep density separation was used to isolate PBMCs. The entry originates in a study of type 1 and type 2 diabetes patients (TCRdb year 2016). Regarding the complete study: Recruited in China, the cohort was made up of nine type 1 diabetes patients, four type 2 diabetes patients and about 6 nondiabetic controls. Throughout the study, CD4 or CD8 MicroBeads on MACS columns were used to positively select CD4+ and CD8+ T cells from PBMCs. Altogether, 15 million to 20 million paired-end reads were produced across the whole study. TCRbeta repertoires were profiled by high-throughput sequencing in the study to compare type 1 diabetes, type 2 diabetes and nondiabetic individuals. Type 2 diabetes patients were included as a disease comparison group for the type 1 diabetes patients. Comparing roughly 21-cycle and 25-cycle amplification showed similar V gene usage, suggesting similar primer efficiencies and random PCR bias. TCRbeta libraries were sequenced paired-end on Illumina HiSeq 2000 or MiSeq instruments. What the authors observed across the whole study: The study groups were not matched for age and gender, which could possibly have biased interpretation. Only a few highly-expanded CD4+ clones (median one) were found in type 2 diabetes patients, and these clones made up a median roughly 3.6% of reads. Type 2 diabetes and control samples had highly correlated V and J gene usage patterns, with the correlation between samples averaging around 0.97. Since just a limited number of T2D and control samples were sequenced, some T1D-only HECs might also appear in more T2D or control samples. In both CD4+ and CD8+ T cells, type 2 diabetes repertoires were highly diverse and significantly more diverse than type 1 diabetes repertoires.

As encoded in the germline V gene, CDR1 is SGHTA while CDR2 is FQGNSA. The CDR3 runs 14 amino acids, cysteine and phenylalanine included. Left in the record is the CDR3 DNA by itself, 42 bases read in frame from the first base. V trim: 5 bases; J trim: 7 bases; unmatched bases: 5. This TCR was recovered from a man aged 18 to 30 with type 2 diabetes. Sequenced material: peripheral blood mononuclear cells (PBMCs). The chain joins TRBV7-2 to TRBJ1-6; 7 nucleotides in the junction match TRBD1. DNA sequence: TGTGCCAGCAGCAAGGACAGGCTGAATTCACCCCTCCACTTT. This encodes CASSKDRLNSPLHF.